Here is one TCR beta chain with its context. Its antigen remains unidentified. Within one base of it there is no much larger clone, and no base qualities were kept. This entry comes from a study of blood T cell repertoires in COVID-19 (dated by TCRdb to about 2020). Background on the whole study: Samples from collaborators originated in the United States, Italy and Spain and spanned both the acute and convalescent phases of COVID-19. The material from the prospective study consisted of cDNA or gDNA derived from T cells, B-cell-depleted T cells, or PBMCs. Deeply sampled blood TCRbeta repertoires from subjects exposed to, actively infected with, or recovered from COVID-19 were included in the dataset. A freely available public database, intended as a resource for researchers studying the immune response to SARS-CoV-2, is where the repertoires were released. Samples came from the ongoing ImmuneRACE study (first 160 participants) plus 1,254 subjects from 6 global collaborators. Nearly every sample came with metadata listing a de-identified subject ID, COVID-19 status, age in years and sex. HLA class I and class II types, where available, came from metadata supplied by the sample provider rather than from assay-based typing. Results the study describes overall, beyond this receptor: The quantity of clinical and demographic metadata differed by source and by participant and was supplied without curation.

The germline V gene encodes CDR1 SGHRS and CDR2 YFSETQ. Trimmed from V: 0 bases; trimmed from J: 8 bases; junction bases lacking a gene match: 5. The CDR3 numbers 15 residues from cysteine through phenylalanine. Solely the CDR3 DNA is kept, with 45 bases framed from the first base. The collaborating institutions used their own protocols to collect whole blood in K2EDTA tubes. For TCRbeta analysis, collaborator samples were shipped as frozen whole blood, as isolated PBMCs, or as DNA extracted from either sample type. The immunoSEQ Assay, a bias-controlled multiplex PCR, was used to amplify TCRbeta CDR3 regions from genomic DNA. The source study handled its data this way. The number of nucleated cells in each sample was estimated from the amplification of reference gene primers within the assay. Sequence reads were collapsed and filtered to measure the absolute abundance of every unique TCRbeta CDR3 rearrangement. For each sample, productive Simpson clonality was calculated as the square root of Simpson's diversity index across productive rearrangements. The table comes from immuneACCESS by way of TCRdb, which keeps in-frame sequences with V and J called. Part of the clones is missing from these tables; in studies checked, under half for an unresolved V gene and the rest for unknown reasons. V and J calls and clone size come straight from that table; D and trimming were deduced from the DNA. This sample holds some 250,000 clones; around 83% were observed only once. The leading ten clones occupy 4.5% to 6.5% of the sample.

Here the chain combines TRBV5-1 and TRBJ2-1, with 10 middle bases fitting TRBD2. The sample taken for sequencing was peripheral blood. The sequence was collected from a man older than 75 with acute or convalescent COVID-19. The nucleotide sequence is TGCGCCAGCAGCTTGGCGGGACTAGCGACCCATGAGCAGTTCTTC. This gives the protein CASSLAGLATHEQFF.